This T cell receptor (beta chain) was sequenced for a study of shared clonotypes between healthy human individuals. Each PCR replicate from the sorted subsets contained 200 to 250 ng DNA, which is about 30,000 T cell genomes. Source study methods: Junction-only sequences produced by ImmunoSEQ had no quality scores, so filtering differed. Assay: immunoSEQ multiplex PCR; the TCRdb copy retains only in-frame clones and omits some. V and J calls and clone size come straight from that table; D and trimming were deduced from the DNA. The sample lists some 1.1 million clones; around three quarters were seen once. None of the donors, who were healthy HIV-negative adults, had recently had acute infections or vaccinations. Trimming left V 0 bases short and J 10 bases short, with 18 bases between. The CDR3 covers 16 residues. CDR1 and CDR2 (germline): KGHSH, LQKENI.

Material: memory CD4+ T cells from PBMCs. The subset: CD45RA-negative fraction. The receptor's source is a man between 18 and 35 years old in good health. Some clones in this sample may be carry-over from other donors' samples. The V call is TRBV18, the J call TRBJ1-4; D gene ambiguous. The CDR3 DNA follows: TGTGCCAGCTCACCACCCAGTGGACTCACTAAAGGAAAACTGTTTTTT. It yields the protein CASSPPSGLTKGKLFF.